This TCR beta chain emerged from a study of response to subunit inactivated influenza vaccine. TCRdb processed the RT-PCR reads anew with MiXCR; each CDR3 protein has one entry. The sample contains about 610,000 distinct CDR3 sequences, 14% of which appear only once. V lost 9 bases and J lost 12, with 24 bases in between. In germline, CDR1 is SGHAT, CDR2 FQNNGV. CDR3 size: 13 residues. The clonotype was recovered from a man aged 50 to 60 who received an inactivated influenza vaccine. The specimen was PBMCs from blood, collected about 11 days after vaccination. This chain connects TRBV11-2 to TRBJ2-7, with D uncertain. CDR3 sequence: CASNRERDTFLYF. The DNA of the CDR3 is TGTGCCAGTAACCGAGAAAGGGATACTTTTCTGTACTTC.